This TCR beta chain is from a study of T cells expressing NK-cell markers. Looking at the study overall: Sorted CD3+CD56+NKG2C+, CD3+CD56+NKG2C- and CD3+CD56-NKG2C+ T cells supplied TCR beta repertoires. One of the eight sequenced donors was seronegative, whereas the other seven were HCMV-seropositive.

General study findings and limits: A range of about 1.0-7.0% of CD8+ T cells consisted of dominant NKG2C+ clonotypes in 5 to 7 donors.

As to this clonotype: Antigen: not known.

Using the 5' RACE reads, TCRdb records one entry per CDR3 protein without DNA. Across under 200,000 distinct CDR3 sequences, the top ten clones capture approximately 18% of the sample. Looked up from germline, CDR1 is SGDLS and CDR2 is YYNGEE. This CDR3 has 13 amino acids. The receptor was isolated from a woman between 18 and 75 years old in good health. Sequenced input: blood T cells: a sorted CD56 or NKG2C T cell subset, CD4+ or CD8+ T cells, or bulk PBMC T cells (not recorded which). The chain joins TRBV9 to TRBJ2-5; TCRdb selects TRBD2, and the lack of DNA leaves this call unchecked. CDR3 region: CASSPTNLETQYF.